This TCR beta chain comes out of a study of cytomegalovirus exposure and HLA in healthy donors (dated by TCRdb to 2016 to 2017). Regarding the complete study: An earlier analysis of approximately 640 of the donors reported approximately 300 Gb of sequence data and more than 90 million unique TCR beta sequences from 150 million to 200 million T cells. An early release covering roughly 640 HLA-typed donors comprised approximately 290 gigabases of sequencing data and approximately 85 million unique TCR sequences. Of the 300 to 500 genotyped donors, less than 85% were placed in the genetic ancestry cluster associated with self-reported Caucasian donors. The study aimed to test whether cataloging public T cell receptors could reveal signatures of past pathogen exposure. The T cell repertoires of 550 to 850 subjects were profiled by immunosequencing and related to cytomegalovirus serostatus. Besides the first cohort of around 700 subjects, a separate validation cohort made up of roughly 130 different subjects was used. High-throughput TCR immunosequencing, statistical association of individual TCRs with disease status, and machine learning were combined to predict cytomegalovirus infection status. A later analysis re-examined previously published TCR beta repertoires from 500 to 700 donors and added high-resolution HLA genotyping to investigate patterns of TCR occurrence. Rather than drawing on any new phenotypic data, the later analysis identified candidate immune exposures from TCR beta sequences and the way those sequences occurred across donors. To decide whether each TCR beta V gene segment behaved as functional or pseudogenic, an earlier analysis of some 540 of the donors relied on high-throughput TCR beta sequencing. Donor age, sex, ethnicity and CMV serostatus were compiled together with the repertoire data. Genome-wide SNP genotypes for about three fifths of the roughly 700 donors were used in a later genetic analysis, which treated that subset as a discovery cohort. All discovery cohort repertoires had been generated on a single sequencing platform. HLA typing included class I and class II loci at four-digit resolution. Typing coverage differed by locus: A, B, C, DRB1 and DQB1 were typed in roughly 629-640 donors, DQA1 in 522, DPA1 in some 570, and DPB1 in roughly 450. Several DR-DQ haplotypes were handled as single units for association and clustering, since linkage in the cohort was strong. Among about 410 genotyped donors of the cohort, an average of around 250,000 unique TCR beta nucleotide sequences was sequenced per donor, of which roughly 18% were non-productive.

In total, 500 to 700 healthy bone marrow donors made up the cohort. All cohort members were sampled while nominally healthy, although unrecorded immune exposures were likely present. The donor was CMV seropositive and was included in the group of approximately 310 seropositive cohort members. A peripheral blood sample was collected from each donor, and TCR beta sequencing was performed on peripheral blood mononuclear cells. Genomic DNA extraction from the blood cell samples was performed with the Qiagen DNeasy Blood Extraction Kit. With respect to this clone: The target of this receptor is not known. No per-base quality is available; no much larger clone lies one base away.

General findings and caveats noted by the study authors: The classifier was reported to diagnose cytomegalovirus status with high specificity and sensitivity in both the original cohort and the validation cohort. It was suggested by the authors that the approach could potentially be generalized to other disease states and immunological phenotypes. The only immune exposure information available for the cohort was CMV serostatus. A later genetic analysis associated a missense DCLRE1C variant with V-gene and J-gene trimming of TCR beta chains, and an independent cohort replicated the association. In vitro tests confirmed that a few of the cytomegalovirus-associated TCR beta chains recognize cytomegalovirus antigens. Correlated functional status among segregating V segments might be attributable to linkage disequilibrium, but an unknown experimental factor could not be ruled out. Because counts were too low, under 20 rarely observed V segments, including chromosome 9 orphons, were left out of the earlier analysis of 500 to 750 of the donors. Because the 87-base-pair reads could not distinguish some IMGT-functional V segments, including TRBV6-2 and TRBV6-3, those segments were excluded. A group of highly shared sequence variants was considered likely to be a technical artifact of the sequencing pipeline. In an earlier analysis of around 500 of the donors, most TCR beta V segments appeared in productive rearrangements about 90% or about 30% of the time, broadly matching IMGT annotations. Because HLA typing was unavailable for some donors at each locus, only the typed subset was used in association tests. A later analysis reported that several top co-occurrence clusters appeared linked to parvovirus B19, influenza, CMV and Epstein-Barr virus. Specific HLA alleles were associated with 16,951 TCR beta sequences at a false discovery rate of 0.05 in a later analysis. When HLA alleles, especially DR and DQ, strongly co-occurred, attributing TCR associations to individual alleles was difficult. A later analysis found that HLA-associated TCR beta chains were more clonally expanded and had lower generation probabilities than equally common non-associated chains. In a later genetic analysis, fewer N-insertions in productive TCRs were reported among donors in an Asian-associated ancestry cluster than the roughly 640-donor mean. A total of roughly 160 TCR beta chains were listed by the study as associated with cytomegalovirus. In this cohort, only TCR beta chains were sequenced, and detectable features were limited by the absence of alpha or paired-chain data. A further reported finding was that TCR beta sequences accurately predicted the HLA-A and HLA-B alleles for most subjects in the first cohort. Presence/absence analyses assumed roughly uniform sequencing depth across donors, an assumption that may not hold. A later analysis found that TCR association rates varied across HLA loci, with DRB1 alleles showing the most associated TCRs and HLA-C alleles the fewest. Most CMV-associated TCR beta chains appeared to be HLA-restricted in a later analysis, and the HLA associations seemed to be driven largely by CMV exposure. Across donors, most TCR sequences were observed very rarely, whereas some public TCRs were present in many individuals.

The library relied on the immunoSEQ multiplex PCR assay. For the multiplex PCR, a mixture combining 60 forward primers for TCR Vbeta segments and 13 reverse primers for TCR Jbeta segments was used. The CDR3 region of rearranged TCR beta genes was amplified from genomic DNA with a multiplex PCR assay. On the Illumina HiSeq System, the amplified TCR beta libraries were sequenced as 87-base-pair reads. The study's processing was this. A later analysis tallied roughly 80 million unique TCR beta chains across the 666 repertoires, and approximately 12 million of those chains were shared by two or more donors. A nearest-neighbor algorithm error-corrected the raw reads and collapsed the reads into unique sequences, merging closely related sequences to remove PCR and sequencing errors. Alignment of CDR3 sequences to IMGT reference sequences was used to assign V, D and J gene segments. For a sequence to be retained, a match of at least six nucleotides to both a V gene segment and a J gene segment was required. A rearrangement was called productive if the CDR3 had no stop codons and remained in frame with V and J, and every other rearrangement was called non-productive. CDR3 was defined according to IMGT convention as the region running from the second conserved V-encoded cysteine to the conserved J-encoded phenylalanine. The earlier analysis of roughly 590 of the donors excluded sequences that lacked an unambiguous match to a single V gene segment. An earlier analysis of fewer than 750 of the donors classified V segments as functional when productive rearrangements were above 56.7% and as segregating when the standard deviation between donors was above 5%. A statistical classification framework was developed to diagnose cytomegalovirus status using the catalog of TCR beta chain sequences. V and J gene assignment, in a later analysis, came from comparing TCR nucleotide sequences with IMGT/GENE-DB human TR gene sequences. Using the TCRdist pipeline, a later analysis assigned CDR3 sequences along with most-parsimonious VDJ recombination scenarios. In a later analysis, each TCR beta chain was defined by its CDR3 amino acid sequence together with its V-gene family, and reads lacking a unique V-gene family were excluded. To address suspected cross-contamination and a sequencing artifact, a later analysis removed approximately 590 highly shared, low-generation-probability nucleotide sequences. A later analysis calculated a clonal expansion index for each public chain from normalized within-repertoire ranks of inferred template counts. In a later analysis, generation probabilities were computed using a VDJ recombination model fitted to out-of-frame rearrangements, and the results were checked against IGoR. Hypergeometric tests were used in a later analysis to score TCR-TCR, TCR-HLA and TCR-CMV co-occurrence, with a repertoire-size bias correction applied to the TCR pairs. False discovery rates were estimated in a later analysis by permuting HLA or CMV assignments 20 times. In a later analysis, co-occurring TCRs were grouped using DBSCAN, with TCRdist sequence similarity added in when clustering inside HLA-allele-positive subsets. Co-occurrence clustering excluded repertoires with fewer than 30,000 or more than 120,000 public chains, plus five with anomalous nucleotide sharing. TCRdb retrieved this table from immuneACCESS and kept in-frame rearrangements only. Not all clones are present; in checked studies, unresolved V genes account for under half, and no reason is known for the remainder. V, J and clone size reflect that table, while D and trimming were determined from the DNA. Across this sample there are some 80,000 clones, with 78% seen only once. The ten largest clones represent approximately 5.6% of the sample.

CDR1 PRHDT and CDR2 FYEKMQ were looked up in the germline V gene (reference sequence). The CDR3 covers 16 residues, taking in both the cysteine and the phenylalanine. The read is trimmed to its CDR3 DNA, 48 bases read in frame from base 1. Ends trimmed: V by 6 bases, J by 1 base; bases unmatched to a gene: 10. This clonotype was sampled from a man aged 18 to 30 in good health and CMV-seropositive. The sequence joins TRBV13 to TRBJ2-7, and 9 junctional nucleotides match TRBD2. The sequencing sample was made of PBMCs. For the CDR3, the sequence is CASSSIAGESSYEQYF. The base sequence is TGTGCCAGCAGTTCGATAGCGGGAGAGAGTTCCTACGAGCAGTACTTC.